This entry lists 24 T cell receptor beta chains sequenced from one sample in a study of shared clonotypes between healthy human individuals. The table came from immunoSEQ multiplex PCR; TCRdb's copy has only in-frame clones and leaves some out. This sample has about 490,000 clones; roughly 85% occur once, and the top ten carry approximately 12%. The sequenced material came from PBMCs. Source of these receptors: a woman aged 40 to 55 in good health. Some clones in this sample may be carry-over from other donors' samples.

The chain links TRBV21-1 to TRBJ1-2; the table calls TRBD1, which could not be checked here. TRBV21-1 is shown as a pseudogene. This CDR3 contains 15 residues. The CDR3 loop reads CASSKARGRVDGYTF. CDR3 DNA sequence: TGTGCCAGCAGCAAAGCCAGGGGGCGCGTTGATGGCTACACCTTC.

J is TRBJ2-5 and V is TRBV7-2; 10 bases fit TRBD1. Germline V gives CDR1 SGHTA, CDR2 FQGNSA. This CDR3 is built from 16 residues. V lost 2 bases and J lost 3; bases outside the gene matches: 6. This CDR3 is CASSLLGQGREETQYF. In DNA, the CDR3 is TGTGCCAGCAGCTTACTGGGACAGGGGAGAGAAGAGACCCAGTACTTC.

Concerning this clone: Other nucleotide sequences from this sample produce the same CDR3. The chain employs TRBV5-1 and TRBJ2-3; 8 positions agree with TRBD1. Germline values: CDR1 SGHRS, CDR2 YFSETQ. CDR3 size: 15 residues. V was pared by 0 bases and J by 4 bases, with 4 bases of the junction left unmatched. In DNA form, the CDR3 reads TGCGCCAGCAGCTTGGAGGGCAGGGGGCCAGATACGCAGTATTTT. Protein sequence: CASSLEGRGPDTQYF. Full variable domain (outside the CDR3, taken from reference TRBV5-1 and TRBJ2-3): KAGVTQTPRYLIKTRGQQVTLSCSPISGHRSVSWYQQTPGQGLQFLFEYFSETQRNKGNFPGRFSGRQFSNSRSEMNVSTLELGDSALYLCASSLEGRGPDTQYFGPGTRLTVL.

This rearrangement joins TRBV13 to TRBJ1-1; weak D call: TRBD1 (6 bases). The CDR3 sequence is 14 residues long. CDR1 and CDR2 from the germline V gene are PRHDT and FYEKMQ (reference sequence). The V and J ends lost 7 bases and 6 bases respectively, with 18 bases between them. The CDR3: CASILGGSSAEAFF. The CDR3 DNA follows: TGTGCCAGCATCCTGGGGGGCAGCTCCGCTGAAGCTTTCTTT.

The gene calls are TRBV28 and TRBJ2-7, with 9 bases matching TRBD2. The germline V gene encodes CDR1 MDHEN and CDR2 SYDVKM. The CDR3 contains 15 residues. Trimming removed 3 bases from V and 4 bases from J; junction bases left unmatched: 7. The CDR3 here is CASSFFSGRGYEQYF. In DNA form, the CDR3 reads TGTGCCAGCAGTTTTTTTAGCGGGAGAGGTTACGAGCAGTACTTC.

The rearrangement uses TRBV5-1 and TRBJ2-6; D might be TRBD2 (5 bases). CDR3 length: 15 amino acids. The V end was cut by 4 bases, the J end by 1 base, with 9 bases between. Germline V gives CDR1 SGHRS, CDR2 YFSETQ. The CDR3 here is CASSLGRSGANVLTF. CDR3 bases: TGCGCCAGCAGCCTAGGGAGATCTGGGGCCAACGTCCTGACTTTC. Full variable domain (rest looked up from reference TRBV5-1 and TRBJ2-6): KAGVTQTPRYLIKTRGQQVTLSCSPISGHRSVSWYQQTPGQGLQFLFEYFSETQRNKGNFPGRFSGRQFSNSRSEMNVSTLELGDSALYLCASSLGRSGANVLTFGAGSRLTVL.

The chain recombines TRBV30 with TRBJ1-4, with D uncertain. The CDR3 runs 13 residues. CDR1 and CDR2 from the germline V gene are GTSNPN and SVGIG (reference sequence). V was shortened by 1 base and J by 7 bases, with 10 bases between the two germline ends. The CDR3 DNA reads TGTGCCTGGAGTGGGGGTCTCGGTGAAAAACTGTTTTTT. Translation gives CAWSGGLGEKLFF.

This sequence joins TRBV28 and TRBJ2-7, with 9 positions matching TRBD2. CDR3 length: 16 amino acids. The V gene's germline CDR1 is MDHEN and CDR2 SYDVKM. The ends lost 7 bases at V and 0 bases at J; junction bases unmatched: 10. The CDR3 nucleotides are TGTGCCAGCAACCTGCGGGAGGGCCGGGGCTCCTACGAGCAGTACTTC. The encoded protein is CASNLREGRGSYEQYF. Combining the CDR3 with reference TRBV28 and TRBJ2-7 gives the whole variable domain DVKVTQSSRYLVKRTGEKVFLECVQDMDHENMFWYRQDPGLGLRLIYFSYDVKMKEKGDIPEGYSVSREKKERFSLILESASTNQTSMYLCASNLREGRGSYEQYFGPGTRLTVT.

V usage is TRBV15 and J usage is TRBJ2-1; D ambiguous. V was cut by 0 bases and J by 9 bases, with 12 bases left in between. From germline, CDR1 is LNHNV and CDR2 YYDKDF (reference sequence). The CDR3 runs 14 residues. CDR3 sequence reads: CATSRDREGLEQFF. The CDR3 nucleotides are TGTGCCACCAGCAGAGATCGTGAAGGGCTTGAGCAGTTCTTC.

The V gene is TRBV6-1, the J gene TRBJ2-7; D is perhaps TRBD1 (6 bases). CDR1 MNHNS and CDR2 SASEGT come from the germline V gene. Trimming removed 11 bases from V and 0 bases from J, with 11 bases in between. This CDR3 has 12 amino acids. CDR3 in DNA: TGTGCCGTCTGGGACAACTCCTACGAGCAGTACTTC. This gives the protein CAVWDNSYEQYF.

The rearrangement links TRBV7-9 to TRBJ2-1; TRBD2 matches at 10 bases. The V and J ends lost 5 bases and 7 bases, in that order; junction bases with no gene match: 8. The CDR3 totals 15 residues. Germline values: CDR1 SEHNR, CDR2 FQNEAQ (reference sequence). The CDR3 bases are TGTGCCAGCAGCCCGAAGCGGGAGGGCGGGAATGAGCAGTTCTTC. This translates into CASSPKREGGNEQFF.

This chain uses TRBV28 with TRBJ2-2; D is perhaps TRBD1 (7 bases). The V end was cut by 3 bases, the J end by 3 bases, with 11 bases between. This CDR3 is built from 15 residues. Looked up from germline, CDR1 is MDHEN and CDR2 is SYDVKM. CDR3 region: CASSLRDRYTGELFF. CDR3 nucleotide sequence: TGTGCCAGCAGTTTGCGGGACAGATACACCGGGGAGCTGTTTTTT.

In this sample, this clone turned up a few times. The chain combines TRBV7-8 with TRBJ2-1; the D call may be TRBD1 or TRBD2 (7 bases each). CDR3 length equals 13 residues. Trimming shortened V by 4 bases and J by 10 bases, and 14 bases separated the two germline ends. Per the germline V gene, CDR1 is SGHVS and CDR2 is FQNEAQ. CDR3 bases: TGTGCCAGCAGCTCGGACAGGACTAGGGAGCAGTTCTTC. Translation gives CASSSDRTREQFF.

The chain recombines TRBV28 with TRBJ2-7, with D perhaps matching TRBD1 (5 bases). CDR3 length equals 14 residues. V was pared by 6 bases and J by 3 bases, with 15 bases between. Germline V gene data show CDR1 as MDHEN and CDR2 as SYDVKM. CDR3 in DNA: TGTGCCAGCAGCGCAGGGAATTCCTACTACGAGCAGTACTTC. It specifies CASSAGNSYYEQYF.

V gene TRBV7-2 combines with J gene TRBJ2-7; D not resolved. Germline lookup yields CDR1 SGHTA and CDR2 FQGNSA. Trimming pared 1 base from V and 2 bases from J, leaving 12 bases between. The CDR3 covers 15 residues. CDR3 DNA sequence: TGTGCCAGCAGCTTAGACGGTCGGGCCACCTACGAGCAGTACTTC. Translation gives CASSLDGRATYEQYF.

The rearrangement uses TRBV27 and TRBJ2-7; the D gene is possibly TRBD2 (6 bases). V shed 10 bases and J shed 4 bases, with 14 bases lying between them. CDR3 size: 12 residues. Per the germline V gene, CDR1 is MNHEY and CDR2 is SMNVEV (reference sequence). Here the CDR3 DNA reads TGTGCCAACCGGACGGGAGTGTACGAGCAGTACTTC. It encodes CANRTGVYEQYF.

The CDR3, as DNA: TGTGCCACCAGCATGGACAGGGTCAACGGCCGGCCCCAGCATTTT. This translates into CATSMDRVNGRPQHF. The rearrangement joins TRBV15 to TRBJ1-5; TRBD1 aligns across 8 bases. V trimming: 4 bases; J trimming: 9 bases; junction bases outside the gene matches: 11. CDR1 and CDR2 (germline): LNHNV, YYDKDF (reference sequence). This CDR3 is built from 15 residues.

CDR3 sequence (DNA): TGTGCCAGCAGCTTGGGAGTGGGCGGGCACACAGATACGCAGTATTTT. Its protein is CASSLGVGGHTDTQYF. The rearrangement links TRBV5-6 to TRBJ2-3, with a weak D call TRBD2 (5 bases). CDR1 is SGHDT, CDR2 YYEEEE, per germline. V lost 0 bases and J lost 2, with 13 bases in between. This CDR3 comprises 16 residues.

The chain has TRBV19 and TRBJ2-7, with a weak D call TRBD1 (6 bases). Trimming cost V 5 bases and J 0 bases, with 11 bases left between them. Germline V CDR1 and CDR2: LNHDA, SQIVND (reference sequence). The CDR3 runs to 14 residues. The CDR3 nucleotides read TGTGCCAGTAGTGCAGGGGTAAGCTCCTACGAGCAGTACTTC. Translation gives CASSAGVSSYEQYF.

The chain employs TRBV7-9 and TRBJ2-1; 7 nucleotides align to TRBD2. V was clipped by 1 base and J by 8 bases; unmatched bases: 5. Germline CDR1 and CDR2: SEHNR and FQNEAQ (reference sequence). The CDR3 contains 14 residues. The CDR3, as DNA: TGTGCCAGCAGCTTAGAGGGCGGGGGTTATGAGCAGTTCTTC. Protein sequence: CASSLEGGGYEQFF.

The chain has TRBV4-2 and TRBJ2-3; D not certain. The CDR3 has 13 residues. Germline V lookup: CDR1 LGHNA, CDR2 YNFKEQ. Trimming pared 5 bases from V and 4 bases from J, leaving 10 bases between. CDR3 nucleotides: TGTGCCAGCAGCAACCTAAACGCAGATACGCAGTATTTT. Translated, it gives CASSNLNADTQYF.

To note about this clone: In the same sample, other DNA sequences code for this CDR3. V usage is TRBV5-1 and J usage is TRBJ2-3; unclear D gene. Trimming removed 5 bases at V and 2 bases at J, with 15 bases between. The CDR3 covers 15 residues. Germline CDR1 reads SGHRS; CDR2 reads YFSETQ. The CDR3 coding sequence is TGCGCCAGCAGAATCGGTACTAACCCCACAGATACGCAGTATTTT. Encoded protein: CASRIGTNPTDTQYF.

The chain combines TRBV11-2 with TRBJ2-2, with 11 bases aligning to TRBD2. CDR1 SGHAT and CDR2 FQNNGV come from the germline V gene. The CDR3 consists of 15 residues. Trimming took 5 bases from V and 6 from J; bases not matched to a gene: 5. The CDR3 region has the DNA TGTGCCAGCAGCCATTGGGGACTAGCGGCCGGGGAGCTGTTTTTT. This translates into CASSHWGLAAGELFF. The whole variable domain, remainder taken from reference TRBV11-2 and TRBJ2-2, is EAGVAQSPRYKIIEKRQSVAFWCNPISGHATLYWYQQILGQGPKLLIQFQNNGVVDDSQLPKDRFSAERLKGVDSTLKIQPAKLEDSAVYLCASSHWGLAAGELFFGEGSRLTVL.

The CDR3 DNA is TGCAGCGTTGATCAGGGTGGCGCCACTGAAGCTTTCTTT. The encoded protein is CSVDQGGATEAFF. This chain connects TRBV29-1 to TRBJ1-1; D perhaps matches TRBD1 (5 bases). The CDR3 runs to 13 residues. V was trimmed by 3 bases and J by 4 bases, leaving 12 bases between them. Germline CDR1 is SQVTM and CDR2 is ANQGSEA.